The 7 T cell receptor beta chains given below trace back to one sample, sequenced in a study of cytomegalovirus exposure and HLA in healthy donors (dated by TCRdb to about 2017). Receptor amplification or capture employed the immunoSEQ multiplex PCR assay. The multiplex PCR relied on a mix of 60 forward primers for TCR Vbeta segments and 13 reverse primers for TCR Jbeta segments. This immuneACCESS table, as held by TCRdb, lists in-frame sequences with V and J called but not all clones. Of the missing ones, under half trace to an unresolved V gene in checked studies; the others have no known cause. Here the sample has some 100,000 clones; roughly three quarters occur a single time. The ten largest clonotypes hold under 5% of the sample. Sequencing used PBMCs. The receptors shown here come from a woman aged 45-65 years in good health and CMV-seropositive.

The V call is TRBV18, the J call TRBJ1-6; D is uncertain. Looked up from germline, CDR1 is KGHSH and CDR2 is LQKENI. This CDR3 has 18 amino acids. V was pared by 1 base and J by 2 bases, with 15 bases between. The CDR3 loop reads CASSPRDSRETYNSPLHF. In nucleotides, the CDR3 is TGTGCCAGCTCACCACGTGACTCCAGAGAGACCTATAATTCACCCCTCCACTTT.

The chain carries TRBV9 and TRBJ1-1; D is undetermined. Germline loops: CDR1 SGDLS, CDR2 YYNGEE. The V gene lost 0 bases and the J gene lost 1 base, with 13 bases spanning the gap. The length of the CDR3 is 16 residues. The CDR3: CASSVASIGPNTEAFF. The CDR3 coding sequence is TGTGCCAGCAGCGTAGCTTCCATTGGCCCGAACACTGAAGCTTTCTTT.

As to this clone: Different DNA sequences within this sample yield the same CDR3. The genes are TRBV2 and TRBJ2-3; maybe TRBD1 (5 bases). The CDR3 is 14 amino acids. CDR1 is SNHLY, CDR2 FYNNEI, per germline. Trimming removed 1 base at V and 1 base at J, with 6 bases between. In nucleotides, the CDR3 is TGTGCCAGCAGTGAAGGGGGCGGCACAGATACGCAGTATTTT. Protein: CASSEGGGTDTQYF. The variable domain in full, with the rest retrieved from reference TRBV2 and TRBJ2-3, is EPEVTQTPSHQVTQMGQEVILRCVPISNHLYFYWYRQILGQKVEFLVSFYNNEISEKSEIFDDQFSVERPDGSNFTLKIRSTKLEDSAMYFCASSEGGGTDTQYFGPGTRLTVL.

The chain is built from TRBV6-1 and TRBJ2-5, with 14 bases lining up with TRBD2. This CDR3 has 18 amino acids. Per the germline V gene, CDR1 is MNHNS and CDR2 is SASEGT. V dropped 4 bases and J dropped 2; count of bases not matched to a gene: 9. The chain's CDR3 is CASSVFGLAGGLQETQYF. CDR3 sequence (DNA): TGTGCCAGCAGTGTTTTCGGACTAGCGGGGGGTTTACAAGAGACCCAGTACTTC.

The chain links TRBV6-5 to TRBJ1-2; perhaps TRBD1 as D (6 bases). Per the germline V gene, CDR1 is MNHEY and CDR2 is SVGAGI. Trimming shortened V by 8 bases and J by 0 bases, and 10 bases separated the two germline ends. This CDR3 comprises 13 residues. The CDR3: CASGYRANYGYTF. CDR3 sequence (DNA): TGTGCCAGCGGATACAGGGCTAACTATGGCTACACCTTC.

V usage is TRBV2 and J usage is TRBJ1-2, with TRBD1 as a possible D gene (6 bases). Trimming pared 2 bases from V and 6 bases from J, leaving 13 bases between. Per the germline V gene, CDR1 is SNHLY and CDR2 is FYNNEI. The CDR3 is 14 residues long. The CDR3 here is CASSEQGGTDGYTF. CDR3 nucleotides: TGTGCCAGCAGTGAACAAGGGGGTACAGATGGCTACACCTTC.

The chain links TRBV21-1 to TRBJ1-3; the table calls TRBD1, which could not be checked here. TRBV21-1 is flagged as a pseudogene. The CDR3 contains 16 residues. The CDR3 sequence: CASSIQTGGLGNTIYF. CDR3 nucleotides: TGTGCCAGCAGCATTCAGACAGGGGGCCTTGGAAACACCATATATTTT.